The 4 T cell receptor beta chains listed next were all sequenced from one sample in a study of blood T cell repertoires in COVID-19. The repertoire was sequenced with immunoSEQ multiplex PCR; TCRdb's copy has only in-frame clones and lacks some. Here the sample spans hundreds of thousands of clones, about 83% being singletons. Source material: peripheral blood. The receptor set was obtained from a woman in her 30s with COVID-19, enrolled during active disease.

This chain links TRBV7-6 with TRBJ2-1; D is undetermined. The CDR3 consists of 14 residues. CDR1 is SGHVS and CDR2 is FNYEAQ in the germline V gene. Deletions cut 6 bases from V and 6 bases from J, with 15 bases between. The CDR3 DNA is TGTGCCAGCAGTGCCCTAAACACGGGCAATGAGCAGTTCTTC. As protein: CASSALNTGNEQFF. Combining the CDR3 with reference TRBV7-6 and TRBJ2-1 gives the whole variable domain GAGVSQSPRYKVTKRGQDVALRCDPISGHVSLYWYRQALGQGPEFLTYFNYEAQQDKSGLPNDRFSAERPEGSISTLTIQRTEQRDSAMYRCASSALNTGNEQFFGPGTRLTVL.

This chain joins TRBV4-3 and TRBJ2-7, with a possible D match to TRBD1 (5 bases). Trimming stripped 3 bases from V and 3 bases from J, with 12 bases between. Germline V CDR1 and CDR2: LGHNA, YSLEER. This CDR3 spans 14 amino acids. Here the CDR3 reads CASSQGNQGYEQYF. The CDR3 DNA is TGCGCCAGCAGCCAGGGTAATCAGGGCTACGAGCAGTACTTC.

The chain couples TRBV6-5 to TRBJ2-1; weak D call: TRBD2 (6 bases). Trimming left V 8 bases short and J 4 bases short, with 12 bases between. CDR1 MNHEY and CDR2 SVGAGI come from the germline V gene. This CDR3 region has 13 residues. In DNA form, the CDR3 reads TGTGCCAGCGGAGGGGACGGTTACAATGAGCAGTTCTTC. Amino acids: CASGGDGYNEQFF.

The V gene is TRBV6-1, the J gene TRBJ2-7; 8 positions match TRBD1. The V and J ends lost 3 bases and 7 bases, in that order; junction bases with no gene match: 11. Germline values: CDR1 MNHNS, CDR2 SASEGT. The CDR3 spans 15 residues. The CDR3 sequence is CASSEMQTGAEEQYF. The CDR3 coding sequence is TGTGCCAGCAGTGAGATGCAGACAGGGGCGGAAGAGCAGTACTTC.